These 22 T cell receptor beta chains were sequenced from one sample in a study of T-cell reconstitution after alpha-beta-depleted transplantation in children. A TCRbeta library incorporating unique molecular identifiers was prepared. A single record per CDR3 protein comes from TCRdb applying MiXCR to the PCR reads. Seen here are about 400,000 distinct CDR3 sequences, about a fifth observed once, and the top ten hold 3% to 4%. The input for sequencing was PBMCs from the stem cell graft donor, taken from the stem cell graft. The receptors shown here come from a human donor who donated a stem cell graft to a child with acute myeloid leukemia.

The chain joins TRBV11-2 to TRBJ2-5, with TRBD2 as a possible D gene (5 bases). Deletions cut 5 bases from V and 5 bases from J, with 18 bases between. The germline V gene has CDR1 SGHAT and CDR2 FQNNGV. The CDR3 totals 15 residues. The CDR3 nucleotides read TGTGCCAGCAGCCGACATACTAGTGTGTGGGAGACCCAGTACTTC. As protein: CASSRHTSVWETQYF.

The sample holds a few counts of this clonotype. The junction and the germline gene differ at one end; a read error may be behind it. For the CDR3, the DNA is TGTGCAAGCAGGCAGGCGGGAGATCTAGGCTACACCTTC. Its protein is CASRQAGDLGYTF. The chain links TRBV6-1 to TRBJ1-2; D is undetermined. The CDR3 sequence is 13 residues long. Germline CDR1 MNHNS, CDR2 SASEGT.

CDR3 amino acids: CSVELSGYEQYF. As DNA, the CDR3 is TGCAGCGTTGAACTGAGCGGCTACGAGCAGTACTTC. The chain employs TRBV29-1 and TRBJ2-7; tentatively, D is TRBD2 (5 bases). V lost 2 bases, J lost 3 bases, and 8 bases lay in between. CDR1 SQVTM and CDR2 ANQGSEA come from the germline V gene. There are 12 residues in the CDR3.

The CDR3 region has the DNA TGTGCCAGCTCACCTAGCGGGAGGACAGATACGCAGTATTTT. Its protein product is CASSPSGRTDTQYF. J is TRBJ2-3 and V is TRBV18; 10 bases are shared with TRBD2. The J segment lost 3 bases and the V segment lost 3 bases, leaving 0 bases of the junction unmatched. This CDR3 is built from 14 residues. From germline, CDR1 is KGHSH and CDR2 LQKENI.

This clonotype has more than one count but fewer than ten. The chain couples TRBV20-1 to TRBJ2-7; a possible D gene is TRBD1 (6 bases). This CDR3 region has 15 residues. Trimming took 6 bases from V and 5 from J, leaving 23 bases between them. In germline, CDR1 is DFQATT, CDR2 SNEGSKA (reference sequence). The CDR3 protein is CSATRGARGGNEQYF. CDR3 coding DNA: TGCAGTGCCACCCGGGGAGCGAGAGGGGGAAACGAGCAGTACTTC.

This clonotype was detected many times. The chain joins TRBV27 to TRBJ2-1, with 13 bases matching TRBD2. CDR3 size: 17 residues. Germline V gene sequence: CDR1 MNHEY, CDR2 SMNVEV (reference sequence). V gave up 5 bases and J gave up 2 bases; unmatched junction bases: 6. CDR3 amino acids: CASSPGTSGTTYNEQFF. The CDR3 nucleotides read TGTGCCAGCAGTCCCGGGACTAGCGGGACGACCTACAATGAGCAGTTCTTC.

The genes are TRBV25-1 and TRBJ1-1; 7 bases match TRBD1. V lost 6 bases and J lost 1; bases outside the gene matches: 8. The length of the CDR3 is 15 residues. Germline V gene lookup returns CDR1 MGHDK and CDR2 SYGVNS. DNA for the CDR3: TGTGCCAGCAGGACCCGGGACAGCTGGAACACTGAAGCTTTCTTT. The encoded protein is CASRTRDSWNTEAFF.

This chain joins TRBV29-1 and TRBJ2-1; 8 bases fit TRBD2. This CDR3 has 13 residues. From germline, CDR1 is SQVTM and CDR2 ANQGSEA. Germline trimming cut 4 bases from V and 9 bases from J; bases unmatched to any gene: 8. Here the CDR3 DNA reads TGCAGCGTTGTGTCTAGCGGGTTGTTTGAGCAGTTCTTC. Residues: CSVVSSGLFEQFF.

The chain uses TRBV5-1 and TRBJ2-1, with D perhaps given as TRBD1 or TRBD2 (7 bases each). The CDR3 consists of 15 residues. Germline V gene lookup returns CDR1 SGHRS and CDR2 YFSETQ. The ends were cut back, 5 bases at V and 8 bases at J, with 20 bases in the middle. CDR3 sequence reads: CASRTGAAGSDEQFF. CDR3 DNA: TGCGCCAGCAGAACAGGGGCAGCGGGAAGCGATGAGCAGTTCTTC.

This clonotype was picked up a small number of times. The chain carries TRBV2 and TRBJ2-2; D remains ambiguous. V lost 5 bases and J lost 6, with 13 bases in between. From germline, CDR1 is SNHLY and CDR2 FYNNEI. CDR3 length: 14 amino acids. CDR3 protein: CASSPSRMAGELFF. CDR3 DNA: TGTGCCAGCAGTCCCTCGAGAATGGCCGGGGAGCTGTTTTTT.

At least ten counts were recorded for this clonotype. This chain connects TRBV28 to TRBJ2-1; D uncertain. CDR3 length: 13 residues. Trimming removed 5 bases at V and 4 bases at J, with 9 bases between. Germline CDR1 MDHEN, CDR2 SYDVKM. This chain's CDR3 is CASSRGGYNEQFF. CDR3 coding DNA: TGTGCCAGCAGTCGTGGCGGTTACAATGAGCAGTTCTTC.

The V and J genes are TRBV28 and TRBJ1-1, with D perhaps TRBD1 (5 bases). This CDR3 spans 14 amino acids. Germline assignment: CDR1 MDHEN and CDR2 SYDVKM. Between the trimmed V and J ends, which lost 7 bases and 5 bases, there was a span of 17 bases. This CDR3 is CASTLTAHGTEAFF. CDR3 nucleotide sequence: TGTGCCAGCACCCTGACAGCCCATGGAACTGAAGCTTTCTTT.

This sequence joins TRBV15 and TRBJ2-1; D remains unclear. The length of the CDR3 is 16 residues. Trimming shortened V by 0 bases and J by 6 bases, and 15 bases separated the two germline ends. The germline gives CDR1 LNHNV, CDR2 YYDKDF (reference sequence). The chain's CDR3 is CATSRESSPGLNEQFF. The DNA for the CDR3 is TGTGCCACCAGCAGAGAGAGTTCACCCGGGCTCAATGAGCAGTTCTTC.

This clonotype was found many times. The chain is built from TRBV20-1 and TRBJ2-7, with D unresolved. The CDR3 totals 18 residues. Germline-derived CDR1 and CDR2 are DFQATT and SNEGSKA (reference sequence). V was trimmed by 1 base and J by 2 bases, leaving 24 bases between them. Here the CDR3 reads CSARVVDHHSSRPYEQYF. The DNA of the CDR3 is TGCAGTGCTAGAGTCGTGGACCACCACTCTTCGCGGCCCTACGAGCAGTACTTC.

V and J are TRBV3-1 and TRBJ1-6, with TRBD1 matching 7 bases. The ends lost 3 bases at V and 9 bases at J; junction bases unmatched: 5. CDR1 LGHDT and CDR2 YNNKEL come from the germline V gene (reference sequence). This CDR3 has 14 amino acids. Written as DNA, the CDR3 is TGTGCCAGCAGCCAGGGGGACAGAAGTTCACCCCTCCACTTT. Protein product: CASSQGDRSSPLHF.

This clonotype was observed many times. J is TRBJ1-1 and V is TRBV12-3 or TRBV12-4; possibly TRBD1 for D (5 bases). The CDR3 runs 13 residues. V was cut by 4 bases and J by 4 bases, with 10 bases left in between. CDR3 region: CASSYLGVTEAFF. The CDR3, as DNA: TGTGCCAGCAGTTACCTAGGGGTCACTGAAGCTTTCTTT.

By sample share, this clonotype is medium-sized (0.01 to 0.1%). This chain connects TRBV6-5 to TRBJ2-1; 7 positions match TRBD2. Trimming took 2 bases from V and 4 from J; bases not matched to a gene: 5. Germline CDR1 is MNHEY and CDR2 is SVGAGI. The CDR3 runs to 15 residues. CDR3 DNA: TGTGCCAGCAGTTACCTAGCTAGCGGTTACAATGAGCAGTTCTTC. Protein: CASSYLASGYNEQFF.

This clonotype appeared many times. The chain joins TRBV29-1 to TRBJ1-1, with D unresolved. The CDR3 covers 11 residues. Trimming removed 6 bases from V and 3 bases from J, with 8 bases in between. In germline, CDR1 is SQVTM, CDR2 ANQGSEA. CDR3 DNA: TGCAGCGTCCGAAGGGACACTGAAGCTTTCTTT. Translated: CSVRRDTEAFF.

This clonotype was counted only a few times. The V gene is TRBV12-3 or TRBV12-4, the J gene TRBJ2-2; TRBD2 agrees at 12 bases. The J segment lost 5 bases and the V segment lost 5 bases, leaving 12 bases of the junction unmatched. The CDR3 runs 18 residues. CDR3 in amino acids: CASSRLAGGPPVTGELFF. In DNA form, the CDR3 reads TGTGCCAGCAGTCGTCTAGCGGGAGGGCCACCGGTAACCGGGGAGCTGTTTTTT.

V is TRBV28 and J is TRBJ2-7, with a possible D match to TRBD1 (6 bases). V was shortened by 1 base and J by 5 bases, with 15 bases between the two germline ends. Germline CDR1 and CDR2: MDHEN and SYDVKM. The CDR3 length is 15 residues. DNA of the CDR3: TGTGCCAGCAGTTTATTCTCAACAGGGTGGAACGAGCAGTACTTC. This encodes CASSLFSTGWNEQYF.

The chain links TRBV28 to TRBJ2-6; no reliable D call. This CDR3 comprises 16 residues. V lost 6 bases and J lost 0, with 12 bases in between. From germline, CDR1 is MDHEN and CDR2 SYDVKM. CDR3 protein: CASRLRSSSGANVLTF. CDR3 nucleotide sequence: TGTGCCAGCAGACTCAGAAGCAGCTCTGGGGCCAACGTCCTGACTTTC.

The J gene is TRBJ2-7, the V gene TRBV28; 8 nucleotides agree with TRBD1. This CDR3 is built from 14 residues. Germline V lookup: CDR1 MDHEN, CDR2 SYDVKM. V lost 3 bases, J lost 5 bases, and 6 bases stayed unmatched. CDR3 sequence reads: CASSLDRAIDEQYF. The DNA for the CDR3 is TGTGCCAGCAGTTTGGACAGGGCGATAGACGAGCAGTACTTC.